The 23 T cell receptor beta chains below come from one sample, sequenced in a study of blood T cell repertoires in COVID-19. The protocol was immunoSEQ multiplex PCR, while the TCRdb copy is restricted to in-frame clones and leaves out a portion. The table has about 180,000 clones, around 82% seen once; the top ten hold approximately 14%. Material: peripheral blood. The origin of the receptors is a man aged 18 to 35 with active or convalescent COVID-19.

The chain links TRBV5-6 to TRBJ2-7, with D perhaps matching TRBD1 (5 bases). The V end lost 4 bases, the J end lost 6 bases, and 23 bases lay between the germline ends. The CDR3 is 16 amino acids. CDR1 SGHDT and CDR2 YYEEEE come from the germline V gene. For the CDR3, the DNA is TGTGCCAGCAGCCTCCAGGGCCAGGCTGGGTTCTCCGAGCAGTACTTC. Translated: CASSLQGQAGFSEQYF.

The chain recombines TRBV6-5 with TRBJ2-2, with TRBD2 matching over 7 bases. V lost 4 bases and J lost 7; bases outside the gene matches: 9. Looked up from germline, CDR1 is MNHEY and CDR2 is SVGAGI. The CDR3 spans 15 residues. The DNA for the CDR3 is TGTGCCAGCAGTTTCGGGACTACCCAAGGCGGGGAGCTGTTTTTT. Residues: CASSFGTTQGGELFF.

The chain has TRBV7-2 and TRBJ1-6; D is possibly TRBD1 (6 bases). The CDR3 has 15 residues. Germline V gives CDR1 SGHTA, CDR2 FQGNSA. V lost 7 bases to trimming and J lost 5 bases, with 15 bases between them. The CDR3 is CASKGDWTDNSPLHF. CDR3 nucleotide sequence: TGTGCCAGCAAAGGGGATTGGACAGATAATTCACCCCTCCACTTT.

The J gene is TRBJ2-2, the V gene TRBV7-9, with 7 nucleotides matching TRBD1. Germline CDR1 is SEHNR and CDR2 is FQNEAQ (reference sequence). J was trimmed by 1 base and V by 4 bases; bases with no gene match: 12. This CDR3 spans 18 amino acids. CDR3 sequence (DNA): TGTGCCAGCAGCTCGGGTCGCGGCCGGGACAGGAACACCGGGGAGCTGTTTTTT. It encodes CASSSGRGRDRNTGELFF. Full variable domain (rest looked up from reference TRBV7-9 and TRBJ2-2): DTGVSQNPRHKITKRGQNVTFRCDPISEHNRLYWYRQTLGQGPEFLTYFQNEAQLEKSRLLSDRFSAERPKGSFSTLEIQRTEQGDSAMYLCASSSGRGRDRNTGELFFGEGSRLTVL.

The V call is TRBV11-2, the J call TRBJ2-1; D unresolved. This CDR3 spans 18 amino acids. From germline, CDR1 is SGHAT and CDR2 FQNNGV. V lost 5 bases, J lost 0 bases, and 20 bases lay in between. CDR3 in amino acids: CASSRHLPLRSSYNEQFF. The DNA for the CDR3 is TGTGCCAGCAGCCGTCATTTGCCGCTCAGAAGCTCCTACAATGAGCAGTTCTTC.

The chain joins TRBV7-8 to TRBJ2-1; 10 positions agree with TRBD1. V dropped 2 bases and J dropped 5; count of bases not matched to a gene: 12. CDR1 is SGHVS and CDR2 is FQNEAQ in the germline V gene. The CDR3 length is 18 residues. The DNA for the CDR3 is TGTGCCAGCAGCTTAATTGGGGTCGGGACAGGGGCTGACAATGAGCAGTTCTTC. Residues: CASSLIGVGTGADNEQFF.

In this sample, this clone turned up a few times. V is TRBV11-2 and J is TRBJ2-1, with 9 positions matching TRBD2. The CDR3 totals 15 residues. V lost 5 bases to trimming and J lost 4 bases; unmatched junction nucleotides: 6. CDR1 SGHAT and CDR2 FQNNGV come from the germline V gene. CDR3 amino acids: CASSQTSGFYNEQFF. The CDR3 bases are TGTGCCAGCAGCCAGACTAGCGGTTTTTACAATGAGCAGTTCTTC.

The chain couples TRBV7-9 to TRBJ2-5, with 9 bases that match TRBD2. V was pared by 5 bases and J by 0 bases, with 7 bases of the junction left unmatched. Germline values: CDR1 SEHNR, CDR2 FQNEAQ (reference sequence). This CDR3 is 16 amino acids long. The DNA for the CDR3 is TGTGCCAGCAGCCCCTACCTAGCGGGGAACCAAGAGACCCAGTACTTC. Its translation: CASSPYLAGNQETQYF.

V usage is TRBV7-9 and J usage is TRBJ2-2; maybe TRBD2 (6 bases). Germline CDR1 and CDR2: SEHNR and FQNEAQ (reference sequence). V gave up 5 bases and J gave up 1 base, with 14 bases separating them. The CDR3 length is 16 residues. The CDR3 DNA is TGTGCCAGCAGCCAGACAGCGGGCTTGAACACCGGGGAGCTGTTTTTT. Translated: CASSQTAGLNTGELFF.

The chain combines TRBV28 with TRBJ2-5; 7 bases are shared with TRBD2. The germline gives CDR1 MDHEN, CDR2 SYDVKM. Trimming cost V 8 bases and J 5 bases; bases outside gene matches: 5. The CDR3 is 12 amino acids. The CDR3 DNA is TGTGCCAGCGGGGAGGGGACGGAGACCCAGTACTTC. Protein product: CASGEGTETQYF.

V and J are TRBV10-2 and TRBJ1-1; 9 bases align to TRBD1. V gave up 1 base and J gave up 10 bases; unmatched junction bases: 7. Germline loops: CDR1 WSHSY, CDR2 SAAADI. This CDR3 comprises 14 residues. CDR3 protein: CASSEWDRVNRAFF. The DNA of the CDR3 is TGCGCCAGCAGTGAGTGGGACAGGGTGAACCGAGCTTTCTTT.

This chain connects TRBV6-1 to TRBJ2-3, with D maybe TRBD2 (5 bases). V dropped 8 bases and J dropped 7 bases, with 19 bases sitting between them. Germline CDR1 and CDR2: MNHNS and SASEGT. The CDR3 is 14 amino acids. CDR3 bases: TGTGCCAGCTTTCGGGCGGAGGACGGAAATACGCAGTATTTT. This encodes CASFRAEDGNTQYF.

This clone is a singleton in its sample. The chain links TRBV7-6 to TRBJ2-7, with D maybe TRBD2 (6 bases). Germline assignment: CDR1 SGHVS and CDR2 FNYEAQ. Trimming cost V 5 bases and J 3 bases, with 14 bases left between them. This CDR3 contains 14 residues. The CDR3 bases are TGTGCCAGCAGCCCTATCGCGGGAAACTACGAGCAGTACTTC. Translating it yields CASSPIAGNYEQYF.

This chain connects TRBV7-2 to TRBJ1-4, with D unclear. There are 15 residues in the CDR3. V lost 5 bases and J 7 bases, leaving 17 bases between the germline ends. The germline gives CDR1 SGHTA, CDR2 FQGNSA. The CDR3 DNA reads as TGTGCCAGCAGCCCCGTAATCGGGTACGGTGAAAAACTGTTTTTT. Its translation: CASSPVIGYGEKLFF.

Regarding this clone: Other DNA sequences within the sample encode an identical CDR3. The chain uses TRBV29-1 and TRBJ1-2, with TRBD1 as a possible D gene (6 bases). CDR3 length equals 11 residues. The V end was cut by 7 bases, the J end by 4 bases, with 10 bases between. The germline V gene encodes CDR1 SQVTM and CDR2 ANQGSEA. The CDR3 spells CSDQGSYGYTF. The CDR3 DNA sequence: TGCAGCGACCAGGGGAGCTATGGCTACACCTTC.

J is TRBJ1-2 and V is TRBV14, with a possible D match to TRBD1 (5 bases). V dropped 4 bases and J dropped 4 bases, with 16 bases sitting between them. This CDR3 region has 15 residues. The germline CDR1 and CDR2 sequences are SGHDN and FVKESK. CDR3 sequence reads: CASSPTGSRIYGYTF. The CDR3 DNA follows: TGTGCCAGCAGCCCCACAGGATCTCGAATCTATGGCTACACCTTC.

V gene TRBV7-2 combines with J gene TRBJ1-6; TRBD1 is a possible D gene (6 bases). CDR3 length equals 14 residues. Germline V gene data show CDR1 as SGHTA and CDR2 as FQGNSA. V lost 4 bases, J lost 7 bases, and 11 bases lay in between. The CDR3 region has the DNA TGTGCCAGCAGCTACCAGGGGCCCAATTCACCCCTCCACTTT. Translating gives CASSYQGPNSPLHF.

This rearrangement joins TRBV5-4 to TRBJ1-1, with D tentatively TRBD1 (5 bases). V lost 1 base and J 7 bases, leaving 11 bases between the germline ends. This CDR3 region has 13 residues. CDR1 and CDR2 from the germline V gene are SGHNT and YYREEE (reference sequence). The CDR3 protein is CASSLQGVIEAFF. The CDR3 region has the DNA TGTGCCAGCAGCTTGCAGGGCGTTATTGAAGCTTTCTTT.

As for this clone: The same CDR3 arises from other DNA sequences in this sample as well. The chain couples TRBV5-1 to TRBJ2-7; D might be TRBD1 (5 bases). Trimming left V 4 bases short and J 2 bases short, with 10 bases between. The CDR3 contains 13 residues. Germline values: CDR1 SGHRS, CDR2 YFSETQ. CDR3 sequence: CASSRDRPYEQYF. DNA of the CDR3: TGCGCCAGCAGCCGAGACAGACCCTACGAGCAGTACTTC.

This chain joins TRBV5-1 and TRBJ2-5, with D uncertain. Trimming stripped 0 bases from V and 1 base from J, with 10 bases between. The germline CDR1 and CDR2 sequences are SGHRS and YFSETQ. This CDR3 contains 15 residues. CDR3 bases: TGCGCCAGCAGCTTGGGTGTCAGAGGCCAAGAGACCCAGTACTTC. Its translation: CASSLGVRGQETQYF.

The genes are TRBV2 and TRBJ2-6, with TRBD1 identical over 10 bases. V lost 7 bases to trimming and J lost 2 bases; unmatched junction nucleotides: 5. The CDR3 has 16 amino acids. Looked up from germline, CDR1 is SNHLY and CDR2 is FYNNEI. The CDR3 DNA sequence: TGTGCCAGCACGTCGACAGGGGGCGCTGGGGCCAACGTCCTGACTTTC. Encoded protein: CASTSTGGAGANVLTF.

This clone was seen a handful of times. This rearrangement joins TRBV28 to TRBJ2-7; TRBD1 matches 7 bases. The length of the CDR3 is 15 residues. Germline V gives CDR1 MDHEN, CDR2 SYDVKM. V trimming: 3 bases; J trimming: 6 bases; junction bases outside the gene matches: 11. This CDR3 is CASSFWVGTVGEQYF. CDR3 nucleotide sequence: TGTGCCAGCAGTTTTTGGGTTGGGACAGTCGGCGAGCAGTACTTC.

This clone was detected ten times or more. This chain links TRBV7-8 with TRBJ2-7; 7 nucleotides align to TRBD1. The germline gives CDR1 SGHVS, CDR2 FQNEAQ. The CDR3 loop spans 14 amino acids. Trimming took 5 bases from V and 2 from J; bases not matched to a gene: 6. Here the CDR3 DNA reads TGTGCCAGCAGCCCCTCGGGACAGACCTACGAGCAGTACTTC. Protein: CASSPSGQTYEQYF.